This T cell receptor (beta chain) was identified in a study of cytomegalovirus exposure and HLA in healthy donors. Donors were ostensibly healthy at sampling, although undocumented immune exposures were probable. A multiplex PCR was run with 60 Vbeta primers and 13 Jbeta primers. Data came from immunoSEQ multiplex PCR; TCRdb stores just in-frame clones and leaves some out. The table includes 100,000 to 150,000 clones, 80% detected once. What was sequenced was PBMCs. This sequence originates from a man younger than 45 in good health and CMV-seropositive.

The CDR3 DNA reads TGTGCCAGCAGCGACAGGGCAGGGGAGAGGAATCAGCCCCAGCATTTT. Residues: CASSDRAGERNQPQHF. The chain carries TRBV2 and TRBJ1-5; 7 bases match TRBD1. Germline V lookup: CDR1 SNHLY, CDR2 FYNNEI. After removal of 6 bases from V and 4 bases from J, the junction contained 12 bases not matched to a gene. The CDR3 covers 16 residues.